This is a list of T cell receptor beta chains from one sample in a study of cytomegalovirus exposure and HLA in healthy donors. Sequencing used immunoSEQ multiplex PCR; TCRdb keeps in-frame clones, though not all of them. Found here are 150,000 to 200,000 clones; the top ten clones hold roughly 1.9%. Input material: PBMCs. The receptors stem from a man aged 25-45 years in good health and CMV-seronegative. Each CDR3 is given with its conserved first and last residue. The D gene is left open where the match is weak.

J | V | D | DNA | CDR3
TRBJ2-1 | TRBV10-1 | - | TGCGCCAGCAGTGAGGAAGGACTTATCTACAATGAGCAGTTCTTC | CASSEEGLIYNEQFF
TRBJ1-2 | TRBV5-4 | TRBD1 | TGTGCCAGCAGCTCGCGGGTGGGGACAGAAAACTATGGCTACACCTTC | CASSSRVGTENYGYTF
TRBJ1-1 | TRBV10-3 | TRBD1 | TGTGCCATTCGTTTACAGGGGTCCACTGAAGCTTTCTTT | CAIRLQGSTEAFF
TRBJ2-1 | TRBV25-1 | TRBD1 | TGTGCCAGCAGCGGGGGACAGGCCGGGATAAATGAGCAGTTCTTC | CASSGGQAGINEQFF
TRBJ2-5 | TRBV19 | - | TGTGCCAGTAGTCAGCTGGACAGCAGACAAGAGACCCAGTACTTC | CASSQLDSRQETQYF
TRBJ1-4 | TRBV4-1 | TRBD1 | TGCGCCAGCAGCCCTCGGGGGACAGGGATGAAGGAAAAACTGTTTTTT | CASSPRGTGMKEKLFF
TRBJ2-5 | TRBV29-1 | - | TGCAGCGTTGGGAGGGACAGACAAGAGACCCAGTACTTC | CSVGRDRQETQYF
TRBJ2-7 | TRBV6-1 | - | TGTGCCAGCAGTCTTAGACAGGTATCCTACGAGCAGTACTTC | CASSLRQVSYEQYF
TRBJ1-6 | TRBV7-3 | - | TGTGCCAGCAGCTTAACGCGGAATTCACCCCTCCACTTT | CASSLTRNSPLHF
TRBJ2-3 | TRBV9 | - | TGTGCCAGCAGCGTAGGCGTCACAGATACGCAGTATTTT | CASSVGVTDTQYF
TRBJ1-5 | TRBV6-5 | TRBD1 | TGTGCCAGCAGTTACGCCGGGACAGACAATCAGCCCCAGCATTTT | CASSYAGTDNQPQHF
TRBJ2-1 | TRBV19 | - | TGTGCCAGTAGTATAGAGGCCAGGGTAGATGAGCAGTTCTTC | CASSIEARVDEQFF
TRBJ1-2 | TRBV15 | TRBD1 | TGTGCCACGTCGGGGCAGGGGGCTAACTATGGCTACACCTTC | CATSGQGANYGYTF
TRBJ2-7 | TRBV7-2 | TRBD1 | TGTGCCAGCAGCTACGCCGGGACAGGGGGCTACTACGAGCAGTACTTC | CASSYAGTGGYYEQYF
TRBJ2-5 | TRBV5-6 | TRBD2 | TGTGCCAGCAGCTTGGTCCTAGCGGGACCCCAAGAGACCCAGTACTTC | CASSLVLAGPQETQYF
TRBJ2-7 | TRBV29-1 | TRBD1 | TGCAGCGTTGAGCGAGGACAGGGAGATTACGAGCAGTACTTC | CSVERGQGDYEQYF
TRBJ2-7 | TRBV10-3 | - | TGTGCCATCAGGGCCGCTAGTTCTTACGAGCAGTACTTC | CAIRAASSYEQYF
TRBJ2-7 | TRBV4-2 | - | TGTGCCAGCAGCCAAGGTGACAGCTCCTACGAGCAGTACTTC | CASSQGDSSYEQYF
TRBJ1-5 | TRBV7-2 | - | TGTGCCAGCAGCATCGGTCCTGCCCAGCATTTT | CASSIGPAQHF
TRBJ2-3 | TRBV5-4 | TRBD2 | TGTGCCAGCAGCCCCCTAGCGGGCCCGAGGGCAGATACGCAGTATTTT | CASSPLAGPRADTQYF
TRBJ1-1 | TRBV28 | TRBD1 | TGTGCCAGCAGCCGACCTGGGACAGAACTTGTAGCTTTCTTT | CASSRPGTELVAFF
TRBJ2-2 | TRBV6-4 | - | TGTGCCAGCAGCCCGGTATCGAACACCGGGGAGCTGTTTTTT | CASSPVSNTGELFF
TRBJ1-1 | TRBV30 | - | TGTGCCTGGAGTCCGTCTCCAGCTGAAGCTTTCTTT | CAWSPSPAEAFF
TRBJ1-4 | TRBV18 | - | TGTGCCAGCTCACCAGGACACGCAACTAATGAAAAACTGTTTTTT | CASSPGHATNEKLFF
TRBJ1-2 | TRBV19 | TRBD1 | TGTGCCAGTAGTATCAGTGACAGGGCGCGCCTGCCCCATGGCTACACCTTC | CASSISDRARLPHGYTF